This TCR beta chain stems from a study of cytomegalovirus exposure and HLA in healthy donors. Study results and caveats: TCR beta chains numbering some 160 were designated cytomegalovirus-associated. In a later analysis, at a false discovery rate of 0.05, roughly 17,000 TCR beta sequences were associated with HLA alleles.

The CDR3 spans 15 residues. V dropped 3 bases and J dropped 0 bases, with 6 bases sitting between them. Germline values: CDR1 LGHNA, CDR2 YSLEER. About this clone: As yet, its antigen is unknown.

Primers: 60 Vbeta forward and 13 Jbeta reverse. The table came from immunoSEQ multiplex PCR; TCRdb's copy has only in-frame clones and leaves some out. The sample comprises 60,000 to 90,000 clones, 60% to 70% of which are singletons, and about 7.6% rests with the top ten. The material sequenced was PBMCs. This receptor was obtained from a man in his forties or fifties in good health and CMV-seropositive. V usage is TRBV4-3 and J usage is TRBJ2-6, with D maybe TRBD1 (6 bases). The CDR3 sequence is CASSQTGSGANVLTF. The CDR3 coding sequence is TGCGCCAGCAGCCAGACAGGCTCTGGGGCCAACGTCCTGACTTTC.